These T cell receptor beta chains were read from a single sample in a study of cytomegalovirus exposure and HLA in healthy donors. Clones were read by immunoSEQ multiplex PCR, and TCRdb kept only the in-frame ones, dropping some. The table lists 100,000 to 150,000 clones, 82% of them singletons. Sequencing used PBMCs. These TCRs come from a young woman in good health and CMV-seronegative. Each CDR3 is given with its conserved first and last residue. A D gene is named only where the DNA matches it firmly. Clone sizes are given selectively: once, few, many, or a class where the clone is expanded.

TRBJ1-1 TRBV30 NA NA CASPGQGRAEAFF TGTGCCTCCCCTGGACAAGGGAGGGCTGAAGCTTTCTTT
TRBJ1-5 TRBV4-1 TRBD1 NA CASSLNRGDKQPQHF TGCGCCAGCAGCCTGAACAGGGGGGATAAACAGCCCCAGCATTTT
TRBJ1-5 TRBV30 NA NA CAWSEDSAQPQHF TGTGCCTGGAGTGAGGATAGCGCTCAGCCCCAGCATTTT
TRBJ2-7 TRBV19 TRBD1 NA CASSIRDRVYEQYF TGTGCCAGTAGTATTCGGGACAGGGTCTACGAGCAGTACTTC
TRBJ1-2 TRBV18 TRBD1 NA CASSPAGTGGYGYTF TGTGCCAGCTCACCGGCCGGGACAGGGGGCTATGGCTACACCTTC
TRBJ1-1 TRBV5-1 NA once CASSFVGGADEAFF TGCGCCAGCAGCTTTGTTGGAGGGGCGGATGAAGCTTTCTTT
TRBJ1-5 TRBV6-1 NA NA CASSEATLDSDQPQHF TGTGCCAGCAGTGAAGCTACCCTGGACAGCGATCAGCCCCAGCATTTT
TRBJ1-2 TRBV27 TRBD1 NA CASSPDRVGYTF TGTGCCAGCAGTCCAGACAGGGTTGGCTACACCTTC
TRBJ2-3 TRBV9 NA NA CASSGLQGGRSDTQYF TGTGCCAGCAGCGGCTTACAGGGGGGGAGGTCAGATACGCAGTATTTT
TRBJ2-7 TRBV5-1 TRBD1 NA CASSWVQGAYEQYF TGCGCCAGCAGCTGGGTCCAGGGGGCTTACGAGCAGTACTTC
TRBJ1-4 TRBV2 NA NA CASKRQINEKLFF TGTGCCAGCAAGAGACAGATAAATGAAAAACTGTTTTTT
TRBJ1-1 TRBV11-3 NA NA CASSPNGKNTEAFF TGTGCCAGCAGCCCCAACGGGAAGAACACTGAAGCTTTCTTT
TRBJ1-1 TRBV7-9 NA NA CASSSGVTEAFF TGTGCCAGCAGCTCAGGGGTCACTGAAGCTTTCTTT
TRBJ2-3 TRBV7-3 TRBD2 few CASSFSGGAADTQYF TGTGCCAGCAGCTTTAGCGGGGGGGCCGCAGATACGCAGTATTTT
TRBJ2-7 TRBV15 NA NA CATSRGIAFNEQYF TGTGCCACCAGCAGAGGGATAGCCTTTAACGAGCAGTACTTC
TRBJ2-1 TRBV9 NA once CASSVQGSNEQFF TGTGCCAGCAGCGTACAGGGGTCCAATGAGCAGTTCTTC
TRBJ2-1 TRBV13 NA NA CASSLGRGNEQFF TGTGCCAGCAGCTTAGGGCGTGGCAATGAGCAGTTCTTC
TRBJ2-2 TRBV9 NA once CASSAPLRDTNTGELFF TGTGCCAGCAGCGCTCCCCTTCGGGACACCAACACCGGGGAGCTGTTTTTT
TRBJ2-1 TRBV10-3 NA NA CAISDTGGLNEQFF TGTGCCATCAGTGATACAGGAGGGCTCAATGAGCAGTTCTTC
TRBJ1-1 TRBV18 TRBD1 NA CASSLDRGDTEAFF TGTGCCAGCTCGCTCGACAGGGGGGACACTGAAGCTTTCTTT
TRBJ2-3 TRBV6-4 NA NA CASSEMSGLTNTQYF TGTGCCAGCAGTGAAATGAGCGGCTTAACGAATACGCAGTATTTT
TRBJ1-1 TRBV5-1 NA NA CASSLARVSQGNTEAFF TGCGCCAGCAGCTTGGCCCGAGTCTCTCAGGGCAACACTGAAGCTTTCTTT
TRBJ1-1 TRBV7-9 NA NA CASVLSREVNTEAFF TGTGCCAGCGTCCTGTCTAGGGAGGTGAACACTGAAGCTTTCTTT
TRBJ1-2 TRBV11-2 NA NA CASSLVGPGVYGYTF TGTGCCAGCAGCTTAGTGGGCCCGGGGGTCTATGGCTACACCTTC
TRBJ2-1 TRBV6-5 TRBD2 once CASSYGLAGYNEQFF TGTGCCAGCAGTTACGGGCTAGCGGGCTACAATGAGCAGTTCTTC
TRBJ2-2 TRBV9 NA NA CASSVLGGENTGELFF TGTGCCAGCAGCGTATTGGGAGGTGAGAACACCGGGGAGCTGTTTTTT
TRBJ1-1 TRBV5-5 NA NA CASSLDPNTEAFF TGTGCCAGCAGCCTAGATCCGAACACTGAAGCTTTCTTT
TRBJ2-1 TRBV2 NA NA CASSASDEQFF TGTGCCAGCAGTGCTAGCGATGAGCAGTTCTTC
TRBJ2-6 TRBV5-5 TRBD1 NA CASSHLGQATSGANVLTF TGTGCCAGCAGCCACTTGGGACAGGCTACCTCTGGGGCCAACGTCCTGACTTTC
TRBJ1-2 TRBV7-9 TRBD1 few CASSTGQGHYGYTF TGTGCCAGCAGCACAGGACAGGGCCACTATGGCTACACCTTC
TRBJ2-7 TRBV6-6 TRBD2 NA CASSDRAGGTYEQYF TGTGCCAGCAGTGACCGAGCGGGAGGAACCTACGAGCAGTACTTC
TRBJ2-3 TRBV6-4 TRBD1 few CASSEGQGGTDTQYF TGTGCCAGCAGTGAGGGACAGGGAGGAACAGATACGCAGTATTTT
TRBJ1-2 TRBV6-5 NA NA CASSQTESPGYGYTF TGTGCCAGCAGCCAGACGGAATCCCCGGGGTATGGCTACACCTTC
TRBJ2-7 TRBV6-5 NA once CASRRESEQYF TGTGCCAGCAGAAGAGAGTCCGAGCAGTACTTC
TRBJ2-4 TRBV7-2 NA NA CASSWPSPAKNIQYF TGTGCCAGCAGCTGGCCATCCCCAGCCAAAAACATTCAGTACTTC
TRBJ2-5 TRBV19 NA once CASSIGAKQETQYF TGTGCCAGTAGTATAGGGGCAAAACAAGAGACCCAGTACTTC
TRBJ2-5 TRBV11-2 TRBD1 NA CASRTRDRGRGGTQYF TGTGCCAGCAGGACCAGGGACAGGGGGCGTGGGGGGACCCAGTACTTC
TRBJ1-1 TRBV19 NA once CASSISGYPAFF TGTGCCAGTAGTATTTCCGGGTATCCAGCTTTCTTT
TRBJ1-3 TRBV6-1 NA NA CASRADRTPGNTIYF TGTGCCAGCAGGGCTGACAGAACCCCTGGAAACACCATATATTTT
TRBJ2-7 TRBV10-3 NA NA CAISAGYEQYF TGTGCCATCAGTGCGGGGTACGAGCAGTACTTC
TRBJ1-3 TRBV5-1 NA few CASSLRGGGLYSTGNTIYF TGCGCCAGCAGCTTGAGGGGCGGGGGTCTTTACTCGACTGGAAACACCATATATTTT
TRBJ1-1 TRBV5-1 NA once CASSLDSPRTEAFF TGCGCCAGCAGCTTGGATTCCCCCCGCACTGAAGCTTTCTTT
TRBJ1-4 TRBV5-6 NA NA CASSLKDWNEKLFF TGTGCCAGCAGCCTTAAAGACTGGAATGAAAAACTGTTTTTT
TRBJ1-2 TRBV7-2 NA once CASSPVRGYTF TGTGCCAGCAGCCCGGTCCGGGGCTACACCTTC
TRBJ1-2 TRBV9 TRBD1 NA CASSAGGGQGNYGYTF TGTGCCAGCAGCGCGGGAGGGGGACAGGGGAACTATGGCTACACCTTC